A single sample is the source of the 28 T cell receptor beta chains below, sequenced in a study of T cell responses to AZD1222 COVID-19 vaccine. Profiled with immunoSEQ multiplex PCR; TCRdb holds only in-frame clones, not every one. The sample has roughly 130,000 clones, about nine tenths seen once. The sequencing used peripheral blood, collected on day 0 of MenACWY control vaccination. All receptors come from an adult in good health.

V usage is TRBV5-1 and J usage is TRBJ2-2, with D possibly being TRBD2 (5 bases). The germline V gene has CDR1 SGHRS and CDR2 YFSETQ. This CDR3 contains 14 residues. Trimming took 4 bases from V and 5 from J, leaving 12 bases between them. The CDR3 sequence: CASSPGIRTGELFF. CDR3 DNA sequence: TGCGCCAGCAGCCCCGGGATTCGGACCGGGGAGCTGTTTTTT.

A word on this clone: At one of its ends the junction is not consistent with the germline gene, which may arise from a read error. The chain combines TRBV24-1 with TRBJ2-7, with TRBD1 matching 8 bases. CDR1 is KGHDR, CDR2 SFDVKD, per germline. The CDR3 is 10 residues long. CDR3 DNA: TGTGCCACCAGTCCGGGGACAGGTAACTTC. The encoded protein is CATSPGTGNF.

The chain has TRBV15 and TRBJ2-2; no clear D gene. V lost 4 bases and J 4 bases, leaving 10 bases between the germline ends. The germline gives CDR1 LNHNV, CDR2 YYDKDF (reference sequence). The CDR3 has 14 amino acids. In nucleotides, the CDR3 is TGTGCCACCAGCAAAAGGACCGTCACCGGGGAGCTGTTTTTT. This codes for CATSKRTVTGELFF.

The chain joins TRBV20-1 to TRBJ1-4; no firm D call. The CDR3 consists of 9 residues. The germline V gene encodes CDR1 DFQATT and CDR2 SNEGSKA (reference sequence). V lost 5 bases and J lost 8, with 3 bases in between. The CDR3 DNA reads TGCAGTGCTGCAGAAAAACTGTTTTTT. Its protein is CSAAEKLFF.

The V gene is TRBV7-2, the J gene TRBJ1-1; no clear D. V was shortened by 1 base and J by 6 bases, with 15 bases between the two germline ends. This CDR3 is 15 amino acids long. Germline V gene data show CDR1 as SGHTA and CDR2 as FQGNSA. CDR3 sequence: CASSLGFSVSAEAFF. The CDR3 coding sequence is TGTGCCAGCAGCTTAGGTTTTTCCGTGAGTGCTGAAGCTTTCTTT.

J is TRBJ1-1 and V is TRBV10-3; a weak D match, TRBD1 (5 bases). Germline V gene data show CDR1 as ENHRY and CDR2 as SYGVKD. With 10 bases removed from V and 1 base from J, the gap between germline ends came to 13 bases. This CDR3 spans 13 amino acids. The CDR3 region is CATGHQGNTEAFF. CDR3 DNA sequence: TGTGCCACCGGCCATCAGGGGAACACTGAAGCTTTCTTT.

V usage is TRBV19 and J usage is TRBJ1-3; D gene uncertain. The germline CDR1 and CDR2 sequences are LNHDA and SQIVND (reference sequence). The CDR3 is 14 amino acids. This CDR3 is CPKGSPARGNTIYF. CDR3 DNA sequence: TGTCCCAAGGGCAGCCCCGCGAGGGGAAACACCATATATTTT.

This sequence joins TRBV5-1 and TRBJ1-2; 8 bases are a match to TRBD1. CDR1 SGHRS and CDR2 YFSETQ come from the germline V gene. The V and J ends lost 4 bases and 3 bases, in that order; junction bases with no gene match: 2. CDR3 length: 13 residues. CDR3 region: CASSPGQDYGYTF. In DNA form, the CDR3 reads TGCGCCAGCAGCCCGGGACAGGACTATGGCTACACCTTC. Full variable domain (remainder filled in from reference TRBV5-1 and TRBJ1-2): KAGVTQTPRYLIKTRGQQVTLSCSPISGHRSVSWYQQTPGQGLQFLFEYFSETQRNKGNFPGRFSGRQFSNSRSEMNVSTLELGDSALYLCASSPGQDYGYTFGSGTRLTVV.

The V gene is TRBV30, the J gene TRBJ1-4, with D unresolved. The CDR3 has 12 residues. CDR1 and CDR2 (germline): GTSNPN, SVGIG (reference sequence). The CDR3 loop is CAGQRAGEKLFF. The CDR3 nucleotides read TGTGCTGGCCAGAGGGCGGGGGAAAAACTGTTTTTT.

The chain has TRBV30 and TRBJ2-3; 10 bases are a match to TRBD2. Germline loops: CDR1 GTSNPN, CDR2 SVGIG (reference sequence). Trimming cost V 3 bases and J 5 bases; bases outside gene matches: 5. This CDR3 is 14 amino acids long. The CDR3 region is CAWRGLAPGDTQYF. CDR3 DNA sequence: TGTGCCTGGAGGGGACTAGCGCCAGGAGATACGCAGTATTTT.

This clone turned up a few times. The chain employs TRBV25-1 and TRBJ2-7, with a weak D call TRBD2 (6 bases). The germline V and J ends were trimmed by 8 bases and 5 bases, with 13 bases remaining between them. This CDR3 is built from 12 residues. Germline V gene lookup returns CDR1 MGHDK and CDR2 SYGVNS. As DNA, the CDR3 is TGTGCCAGCGGGCAGGGAGGCCACGAGCAGTACTTC. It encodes CASGQGGHEQYF.

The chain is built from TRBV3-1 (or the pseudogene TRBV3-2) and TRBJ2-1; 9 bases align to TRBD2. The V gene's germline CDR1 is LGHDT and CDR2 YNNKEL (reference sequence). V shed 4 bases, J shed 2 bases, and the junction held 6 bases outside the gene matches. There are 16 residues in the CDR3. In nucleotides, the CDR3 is TGTGCCAGCAGCCCAGAAAGCGGGAGGCCCTACAATGAGCAGTTCTTC. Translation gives CASSPESGRPYNEQFF.

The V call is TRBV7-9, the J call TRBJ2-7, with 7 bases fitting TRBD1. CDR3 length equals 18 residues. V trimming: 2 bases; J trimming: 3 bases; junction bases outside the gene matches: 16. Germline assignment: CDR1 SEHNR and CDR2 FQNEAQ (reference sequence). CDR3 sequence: CASSLPFPRTGTSYEQYF. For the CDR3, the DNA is TGTGCCAGCAGCTTACCGTTCCCTAGGACAGGTACGAGCTACGAGCAGTACTTC.

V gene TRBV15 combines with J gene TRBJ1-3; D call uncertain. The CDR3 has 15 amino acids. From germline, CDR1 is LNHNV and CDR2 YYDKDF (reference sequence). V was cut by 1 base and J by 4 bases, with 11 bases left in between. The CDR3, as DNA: TGTGCCACCAGCAGAGGAGACACCATCGGAAACACCATATATTTT. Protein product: CATSRGDTIGNTIYF. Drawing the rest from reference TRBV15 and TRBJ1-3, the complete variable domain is DAMVIQNPRYQVTQFGKPVTLSCSQTLNHNVMYWYQQKSSQAPKLLFHYYDKDFNNEADTPDNFQSRRPNTSFCFLDIRSPGLGDTAMYLCATSRGDTIGNTIYFGEGSWLTVV.

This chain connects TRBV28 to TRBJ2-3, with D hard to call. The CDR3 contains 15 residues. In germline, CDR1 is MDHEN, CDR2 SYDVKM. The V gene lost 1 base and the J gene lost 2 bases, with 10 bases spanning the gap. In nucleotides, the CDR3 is TGTGCCAGCAGTTTATTCCCGGTTACCACAGATACGCAGTATTTT. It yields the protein CASSLFPVTTDTQYF.

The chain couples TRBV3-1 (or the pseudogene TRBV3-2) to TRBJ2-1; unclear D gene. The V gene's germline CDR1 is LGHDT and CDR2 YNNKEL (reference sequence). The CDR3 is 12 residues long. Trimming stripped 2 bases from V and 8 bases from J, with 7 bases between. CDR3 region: CASSQLFHEQFF. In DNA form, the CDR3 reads TGTGCCAGCAGCCAACTATTCCATGAGCAGTTCTTC.

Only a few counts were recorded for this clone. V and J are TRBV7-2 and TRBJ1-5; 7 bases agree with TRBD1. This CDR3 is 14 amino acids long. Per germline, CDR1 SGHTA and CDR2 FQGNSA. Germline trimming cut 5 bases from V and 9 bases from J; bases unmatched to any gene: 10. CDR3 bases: TGTGCCAGCAGCGAGAACAGGGGTGAGCGGCCCCAGCATTTT. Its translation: CASSENRGERPQHF.

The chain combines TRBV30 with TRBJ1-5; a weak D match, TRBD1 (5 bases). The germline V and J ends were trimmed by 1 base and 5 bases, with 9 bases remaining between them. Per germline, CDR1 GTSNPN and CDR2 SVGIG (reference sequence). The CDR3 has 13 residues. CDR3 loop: CAWSGGGYQPQHF. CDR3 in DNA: TGTGCCTGGAGTGGGGGGGGGTATCAGCCCCAGCATTTT.

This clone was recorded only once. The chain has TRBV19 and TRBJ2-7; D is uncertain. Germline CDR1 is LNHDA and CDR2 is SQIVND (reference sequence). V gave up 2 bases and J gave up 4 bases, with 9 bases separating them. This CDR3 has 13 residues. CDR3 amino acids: CASSIREGYEQYF. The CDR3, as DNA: TGTGCCAGTAGTATAAGGGAAGGTTACGAGCAGTACTTC.

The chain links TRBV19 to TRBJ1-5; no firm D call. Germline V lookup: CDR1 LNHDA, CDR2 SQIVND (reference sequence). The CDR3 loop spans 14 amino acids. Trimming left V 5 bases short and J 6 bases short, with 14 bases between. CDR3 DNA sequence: TGTGCCAGTAGTGATTGGAAAACCGGTCAGCCCCAGCATTTT. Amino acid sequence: CASSDWKTGQPQHF.

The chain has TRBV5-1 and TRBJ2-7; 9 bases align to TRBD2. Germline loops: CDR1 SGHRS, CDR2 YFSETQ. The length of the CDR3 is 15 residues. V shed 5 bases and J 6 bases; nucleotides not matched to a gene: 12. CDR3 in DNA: TGCGCCAGCAGGAGACGCGGGAGGGAGGACGGCGAGCAGTACTTC. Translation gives CASRRRGREDGEQYF.

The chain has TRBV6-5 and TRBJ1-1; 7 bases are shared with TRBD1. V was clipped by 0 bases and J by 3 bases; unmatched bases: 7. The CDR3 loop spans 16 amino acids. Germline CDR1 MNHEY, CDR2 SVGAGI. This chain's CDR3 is CASSYSGYRGDTEAFF. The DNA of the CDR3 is TGTGCCAGCAGTTACTCGGGGTACAGGGGCGACACTGAAGCTTTCTTT.

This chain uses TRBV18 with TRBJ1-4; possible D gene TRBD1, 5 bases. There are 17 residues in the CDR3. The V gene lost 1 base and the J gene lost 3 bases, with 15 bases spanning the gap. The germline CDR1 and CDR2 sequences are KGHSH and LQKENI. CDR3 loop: CASSPRKSGTANEKLFF. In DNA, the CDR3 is TGTGCCAGCTCACCACGGAAATCGGGGACGGCTAATGAAAAACTGTTTTTT.

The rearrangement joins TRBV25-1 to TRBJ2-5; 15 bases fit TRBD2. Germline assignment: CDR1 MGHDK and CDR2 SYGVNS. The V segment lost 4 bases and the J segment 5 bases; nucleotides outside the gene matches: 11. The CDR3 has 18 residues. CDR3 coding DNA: TGTGCCAGCAGTGGGACTAGCGGGAGGGCCCGGGGTTTTGAGACCCAGTACTTC. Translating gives CASSGTSGRARGFETQYF. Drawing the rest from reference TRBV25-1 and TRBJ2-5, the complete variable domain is EADIYQTPRYLVIGTGKKITLECSQTMGHDKMYWYQQDPGMELHLIHYSYGVNSTEKGDLSSESTVSRIRTEHFPLTLESARPSHTSQYLCASSGTSGRARGFETQYFGPGTRLLVL.

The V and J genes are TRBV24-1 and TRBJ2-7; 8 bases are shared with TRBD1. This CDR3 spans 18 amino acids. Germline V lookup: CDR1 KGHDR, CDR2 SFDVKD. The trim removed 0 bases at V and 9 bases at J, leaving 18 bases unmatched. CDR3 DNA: TGTGCCACCAGTGATTTGGGGTCCTCAGGGGGCCTCCCTCAAGGGCAGTACTTC. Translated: CATSDLGSSGGLPQGQYF.

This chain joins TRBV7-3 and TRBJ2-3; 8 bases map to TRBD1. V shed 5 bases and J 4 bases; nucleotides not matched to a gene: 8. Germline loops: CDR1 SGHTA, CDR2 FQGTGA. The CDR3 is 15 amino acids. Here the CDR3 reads CASSPRTGLSDTQYF. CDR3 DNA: TGTGCCAGCAGCCCTCGGACAGGGCTCTCAGATACGCAGTATTTT.

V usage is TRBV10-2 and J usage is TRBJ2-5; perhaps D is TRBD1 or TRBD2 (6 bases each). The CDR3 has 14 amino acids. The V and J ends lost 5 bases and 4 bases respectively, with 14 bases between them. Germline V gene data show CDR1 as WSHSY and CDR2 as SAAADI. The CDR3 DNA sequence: TGCGCCAGCAGTTTCGGAGGAGGGGGAGAGACCCAGTACTTC. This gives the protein CASSFGGGGETQYF.

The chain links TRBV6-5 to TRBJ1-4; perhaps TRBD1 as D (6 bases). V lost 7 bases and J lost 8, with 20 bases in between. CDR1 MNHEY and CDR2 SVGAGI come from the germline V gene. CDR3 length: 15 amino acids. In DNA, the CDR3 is TGTGCCAGCAAGACCCGACAGGCTAGTTCGGAAAAACTGTTTTTT. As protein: CASKTRQASSEKLFF.